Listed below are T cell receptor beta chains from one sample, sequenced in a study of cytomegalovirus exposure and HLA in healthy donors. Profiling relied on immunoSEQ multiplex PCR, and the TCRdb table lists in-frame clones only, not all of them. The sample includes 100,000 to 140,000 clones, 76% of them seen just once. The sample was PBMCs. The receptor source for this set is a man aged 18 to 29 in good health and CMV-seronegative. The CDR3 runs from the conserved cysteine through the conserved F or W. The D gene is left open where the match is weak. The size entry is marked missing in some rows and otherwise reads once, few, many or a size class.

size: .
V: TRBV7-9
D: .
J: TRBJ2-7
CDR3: CASSLGTDSYEQYF
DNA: TGTGCCAGCAGCTTAGGGACAGACAGCTACGAGCAGTACTTC

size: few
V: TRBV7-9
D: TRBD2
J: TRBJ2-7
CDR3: CASSLTLGGGMEQYF
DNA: TGTGCCAGCAGCTTAACCCTTGGGGGGGGTATGGAGCAGTACTTC

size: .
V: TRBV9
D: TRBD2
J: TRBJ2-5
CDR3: CASSVWSSGEETQYF
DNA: TGTGCCAGCAGCGTATGGAGTAGCGGGGAAGAGACCCAGTACTTC

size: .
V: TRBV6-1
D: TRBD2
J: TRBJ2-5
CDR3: CASSQTSPQETQYF
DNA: TGTGCCAGCAGCCAGACTAGCCCACAAGAGACCCAGTACTTC

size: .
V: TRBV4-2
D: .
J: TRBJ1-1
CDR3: CASSLAGRSEAFF
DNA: TGTGCCAGCAGCTTGGCGGGGAGGTCTGAAGCTTTCTTT

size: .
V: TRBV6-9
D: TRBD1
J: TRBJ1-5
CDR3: CASSSETGQHNQPQHF
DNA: TGTGCCAGCAGTTCCGAGACAGGGCAGCACAATCAGCCCCAGCATTTT

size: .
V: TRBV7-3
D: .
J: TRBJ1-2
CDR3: CASGGGAAPYGYTF
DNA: TGTGCCAGCGGAGGGGGGGCGGCCCCCTATGGCTACACCTTC

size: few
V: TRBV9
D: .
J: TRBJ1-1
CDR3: CASSIGQQNTEAFF
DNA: TGTGCCAGCAGCATTGGACAGCAGAACACTGAAGCTTTCTTT

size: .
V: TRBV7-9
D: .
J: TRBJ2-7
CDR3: CASSLSGENYEQYF
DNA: TGTGCCAGCAGCTTATCGGGAGAAAACTACGAGCAGTACTTC

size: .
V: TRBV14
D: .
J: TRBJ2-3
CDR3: CASSQLRHTDTQYF
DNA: TGTGCCAGCAGCCAGTTGCGCCACACAGATACGCAGTATTTT

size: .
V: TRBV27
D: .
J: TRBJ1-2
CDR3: CASSRGGDGYTF
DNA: TGTGCCAGCAGTCGAGGGGGGGATGGCTACACCTTC

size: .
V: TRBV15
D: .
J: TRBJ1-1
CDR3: CATSRVGGTEAFF
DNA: TGTGCCACCAGCAGAGTGGGCGGGACTGAAGCTTTCTTT

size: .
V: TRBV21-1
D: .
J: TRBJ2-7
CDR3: CASSNGRGYEQYF
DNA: TGTGCCAGCAGCAATGGACGGGGGTACGAGCAGTACTTC

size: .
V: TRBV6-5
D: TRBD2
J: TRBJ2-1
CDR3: CASTPGGLSYNEQFF
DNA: TGTGCCAGCACCCCGGGGGGACTGTCCTACAATGAGCAGTTCTTC

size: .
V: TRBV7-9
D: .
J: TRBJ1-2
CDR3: CASSLSGGRDGYTF
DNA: TGTGCCAGCAGCTTAAGTGGAGGGAGGGATGGCTACACCTTC

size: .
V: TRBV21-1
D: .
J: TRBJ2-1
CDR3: CASTIGLSSENEQFF
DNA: TGTGCCAGCACCATCGGACTTTCGAGCGAGAATGAGCAGTTCTTC

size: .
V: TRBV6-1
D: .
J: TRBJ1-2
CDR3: CASSPSGDYGYTF
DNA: TGTGCCAGCAGTCCGTCAGGGGATTATGGCTACACCTTC

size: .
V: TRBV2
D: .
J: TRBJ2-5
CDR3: CASSGGLGPRGTQYF
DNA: TGTGCCAGCAGTGGGGGGCTGGGGCCCCGGGGGACCCAGTACTTC

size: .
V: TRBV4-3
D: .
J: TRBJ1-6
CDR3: CASSQEAQATNSPLHF
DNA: TGCGCCAGCAGCCAAGAGGCACAGGCGACGAATTCACCCCTCCACTTT

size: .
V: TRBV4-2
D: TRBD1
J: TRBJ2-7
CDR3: CASSLLGQGGNEQYF
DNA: TGTGCCAGCAGCCTACTTGGACAGGGAGGCAACGAGCAGTACTTC

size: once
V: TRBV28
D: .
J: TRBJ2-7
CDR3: CASSLSLAVLSYEQYF
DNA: TGTGCCAGCAGTTTATCTTTAGCAGTCCTCAGCTACGAGCAGTACTTC

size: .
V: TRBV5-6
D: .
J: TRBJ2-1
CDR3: CASSLVQAAYNEQFF
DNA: TGTGCCAGCAGCTTGGTACAGGCTGCCTACAATGAGCAGTTCTTC

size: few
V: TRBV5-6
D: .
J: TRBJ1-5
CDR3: CASSLGFGVQPQHF
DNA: TGTGCCAGCAGCCTCGGGTTCGGGGTTCAGCCCCAGCATTTT

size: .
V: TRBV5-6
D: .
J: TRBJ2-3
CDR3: CASSPRRVGFDTQYF
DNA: TGTGCCAGCAGCCCTAGGAGGGTAGGGTTTGATACGCAGTATTTT

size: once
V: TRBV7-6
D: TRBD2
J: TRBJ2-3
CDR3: CASSFGREGDTQYF
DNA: TGTGCCAGCAGCTTCGGCAGGGAGGGAGATACGCAGTATTTT

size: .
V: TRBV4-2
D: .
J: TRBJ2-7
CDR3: CASSQAVPPYEQYF
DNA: TGTGCCAGCAGCCAAGCAGTACCTCCCTACGAGCAGTACTTC

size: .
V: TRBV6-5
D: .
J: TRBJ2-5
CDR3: CASSRTYQETQYF
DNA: TGTGCCAGCAGCCGGACTTACCAAGAGACCCAGTACTTC

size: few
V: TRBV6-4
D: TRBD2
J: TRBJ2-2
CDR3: CASSLSGEPTGELFF
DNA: TGTGCCAGCAGCCTGAGCGGGGAGCCCACCGGGGAGCTGTTTTTT

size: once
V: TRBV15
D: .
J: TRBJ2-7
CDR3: CATSRDNQGTPYEQYF
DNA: TGTGCCACCAGCAGAGATAACCAGGGCACCCCCTACGAGCAGTACTTC

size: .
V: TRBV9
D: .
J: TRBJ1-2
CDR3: CASSVGQNYGYTF
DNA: TGTGCCAGCAGCGTAGGACAGAACTATGGCTACACCTTC

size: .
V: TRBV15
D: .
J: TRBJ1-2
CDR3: CATSTPGHLGYGYTF
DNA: TGTGCCACCAGCACCCCGGGACACCTTGGATATGGCTACACCTTC

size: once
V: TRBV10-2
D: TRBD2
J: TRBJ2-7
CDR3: CASRALTWTSGGHEQYF
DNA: TGCGCCAGCAGAGCCCTAACGTGGACTAGCGGGGGCCACGAGCAGTACTTC

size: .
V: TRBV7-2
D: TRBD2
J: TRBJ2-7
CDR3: CASSLALGGDEQYF
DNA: TGTGCCAGCAGCTTAGCGTTGGGGGGGGACGAGCAGTACTTC

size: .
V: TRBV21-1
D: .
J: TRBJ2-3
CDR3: CASSKAQRESTDTQYF
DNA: TGTGCCAGCAGCAAAGCCCAGCGGGAATCCACAGATACGCAGTATTTT

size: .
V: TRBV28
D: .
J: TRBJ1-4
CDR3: CATKRGLINEKLFF
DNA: TGTGCCACAAAAAGGGGGTTAATTAATGAAAAACTGTTTTTT

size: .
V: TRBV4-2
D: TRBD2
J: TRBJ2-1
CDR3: CASSQEGRLADEQFF
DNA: TGTGCCAGCAGCCAAGAGGGGAGACTAGCCGATGAGCAGTTCTTC

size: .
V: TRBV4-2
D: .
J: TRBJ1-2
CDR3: CASSQVTGNYGYPF
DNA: TGTGCCAGCAGCCAAGTGACCGGGAACTATGGCTACCCCTTC

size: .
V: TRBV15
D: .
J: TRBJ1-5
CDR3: CATSRAGGGQPQHF
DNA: TGTGCCACCAGCAGAGCGGGGGGCGGTCAGCCCCAGCATTTT

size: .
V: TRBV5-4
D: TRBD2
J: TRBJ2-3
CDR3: CASSLGRGGSTDTQYF
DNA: TGTGCCAGCAGCTTGGGTCGCGGGGGTAGCACAGATACGCAGTATTTT

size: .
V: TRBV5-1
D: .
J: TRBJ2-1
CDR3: CASSDTGKGASNEQFF
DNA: TGCGCCAGCAGCGACACAGGGAAAGGAGCATCAAATGAGCAGTTCTTC

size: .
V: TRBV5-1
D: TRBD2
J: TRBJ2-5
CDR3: CASSLASGAPQETQYF
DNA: TGCGCCAGCAGCTTGGCCAGCGGGGCGCCGCAAGAGACCCAGTACTTC

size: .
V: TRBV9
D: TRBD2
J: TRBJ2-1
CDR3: CASSATGLAYEQFF
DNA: TGTGCCAGCAGCGCGACGGGACTAGCCTATGAGCAGTTCTTC

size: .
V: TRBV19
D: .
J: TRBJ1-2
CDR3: CASSNRAQSQRGDGYTF
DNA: TGTGCCAGTAGTAATCGGGCCCAGTCGCAAAGGGGTGATGGCTACACCTTC

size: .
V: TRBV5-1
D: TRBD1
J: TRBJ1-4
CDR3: CASSLVTGGGEKLFF
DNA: TGCGCCAGCAGCTTGGTCACAGGGGGAGGAGAAAAACTGTTTTTT

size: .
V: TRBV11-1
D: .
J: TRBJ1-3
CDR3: CASSPNGDTIYF
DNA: TGTGCCAGCAGCCCGAACGGAGACACCATATATTTT

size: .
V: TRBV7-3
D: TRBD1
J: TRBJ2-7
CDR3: CASSPTKTGKQYF
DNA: TGTGCCAGCAGCCCTACCAAGACAGGGAAGCAGTACTTC

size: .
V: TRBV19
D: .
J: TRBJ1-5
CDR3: CASSIDLSNQPQHF
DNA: TGTGCCAGTAGTATAGATCTGAGCAATCAGCCCCAGCATTTT

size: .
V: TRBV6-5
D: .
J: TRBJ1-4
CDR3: CASSYGAGRLFF
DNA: TGTGCCAGCAGTTACGGTGCTGGGAGGTTGTTTTTT

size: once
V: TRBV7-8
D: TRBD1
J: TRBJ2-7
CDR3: CASSFGTGREQYF
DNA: TGTGCCAGCAGCTTTGGGACAGGGCGCGAGCAGTACTTC

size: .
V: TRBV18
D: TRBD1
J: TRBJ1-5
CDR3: CASSPKGAGQPQHF
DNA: TGTGCCAGCTCACCAAAGGGGGCTGGGCAGCCCCAGCATTTT

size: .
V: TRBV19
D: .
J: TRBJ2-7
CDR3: CATAESGYEQYF
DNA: TGTGCCACGGCGGAATCAGGGTACGAGCAGTACTTC

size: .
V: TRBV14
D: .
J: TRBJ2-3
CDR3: CASSQDLMPTDTQYF
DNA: TGTGCCAGCAGCCAAGATCTAATGCCGACAGATACGCAGTATTTT